The sequence of this T cell receptor (beta chain) was determined in a study of T cell responses to AZD1222 COVID-19 vaccine. Across the study: It was second doses at about 4 or about 12 weeks that were pooled. Study-level points and caveats: Increased Spike-specific TCR breadth and depth were observed after two AZD1222 doses. The donors showed a predominance of white British ancestry and of females, with possible underestimation of clonal diversity.

As concerns this clone: Antigen specificity is unknown.

TCRdb's copy holds only in-frame clones and misses some; the assay was immunoSEQ multiplex PCR. Of 110,000 to 150,000 clones in the sample, approximately 92% were seen once. Germline V gene lookup returns CDR1 SNHLY and CDR2 FYNNEI. The V and J ends lost 8 bases and 2 bases respectively, with 15 bases between them. CDR3 length: 15 amino acids. This chain links TRBV2 with TRBJ1-4, with unresolved D. This specimen consisted of peripheral blood, obtained on day 0 of AZD1222 vaccination. The TCR originated in an adult in good health. This chain's CDR3 is CASGVGGGTNEKLFF. The CDR3 coding sequence is TGTGCCAGCGGGGTAGGAGGCGGGACTAATGAAAAACTGTTTTTT.